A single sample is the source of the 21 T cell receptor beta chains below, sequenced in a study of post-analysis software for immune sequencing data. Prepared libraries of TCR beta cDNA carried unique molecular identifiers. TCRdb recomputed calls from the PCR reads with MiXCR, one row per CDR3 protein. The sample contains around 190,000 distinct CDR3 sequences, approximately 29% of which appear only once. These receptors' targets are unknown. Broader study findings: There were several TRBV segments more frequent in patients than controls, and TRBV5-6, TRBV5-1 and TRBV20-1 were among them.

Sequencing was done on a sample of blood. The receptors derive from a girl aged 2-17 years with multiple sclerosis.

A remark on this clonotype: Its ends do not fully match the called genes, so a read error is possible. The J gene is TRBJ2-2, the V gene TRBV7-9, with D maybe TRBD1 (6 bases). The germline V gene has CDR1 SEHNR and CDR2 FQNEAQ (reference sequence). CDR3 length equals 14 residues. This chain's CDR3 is CANSSTGNTGELFF. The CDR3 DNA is TGTGCCAACAGCTCGACAGGGAACACCGGGGAGCTGTTTTTT.

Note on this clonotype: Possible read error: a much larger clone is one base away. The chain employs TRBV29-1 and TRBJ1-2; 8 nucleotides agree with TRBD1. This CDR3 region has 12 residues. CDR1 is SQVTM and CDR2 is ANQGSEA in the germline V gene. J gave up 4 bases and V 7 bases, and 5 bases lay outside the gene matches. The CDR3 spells CSGGDRTYGYTF. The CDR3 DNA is TGCAGCGGCGGGGACAGGACCTATGGCTACACCTTC. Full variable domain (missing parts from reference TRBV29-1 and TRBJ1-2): SAVISQKPSRDICQRGTSLTIQCQVDSQVTMMFWYRQQPGQSLTLIATANQGSEATYESGFVIDKFPISRPNLTFSTLTVSNMSPEDSSIYLCSGGDRTYGYTFGSGTRLTVV.

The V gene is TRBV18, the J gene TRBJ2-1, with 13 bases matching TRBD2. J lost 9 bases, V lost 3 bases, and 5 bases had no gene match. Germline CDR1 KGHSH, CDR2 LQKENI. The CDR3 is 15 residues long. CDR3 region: CASSPGLAGCGEQFF. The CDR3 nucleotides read TGTGCCAGCTCACCGGGACTAGCGGGATGCGGTGAGCAGTTCTTC.

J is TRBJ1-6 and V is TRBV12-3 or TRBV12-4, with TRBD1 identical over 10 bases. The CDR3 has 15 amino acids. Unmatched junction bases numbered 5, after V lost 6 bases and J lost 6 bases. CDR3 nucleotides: TGTGCCAGCAGGCGCCGGGACAGGGGTAATTCACCCCTCCACTTT. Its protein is CASRRRDRGNSPLHF.

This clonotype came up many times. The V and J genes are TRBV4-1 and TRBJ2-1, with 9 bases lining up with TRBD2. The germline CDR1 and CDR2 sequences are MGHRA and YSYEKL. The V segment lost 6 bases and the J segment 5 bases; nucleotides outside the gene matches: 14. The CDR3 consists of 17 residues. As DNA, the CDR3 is TGCGCCAGCAGTTATAAGGGTGGCGGGGGGGACCACAATGAGCAGTTCTTC. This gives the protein CASSYKGGGGDHNEQFF.

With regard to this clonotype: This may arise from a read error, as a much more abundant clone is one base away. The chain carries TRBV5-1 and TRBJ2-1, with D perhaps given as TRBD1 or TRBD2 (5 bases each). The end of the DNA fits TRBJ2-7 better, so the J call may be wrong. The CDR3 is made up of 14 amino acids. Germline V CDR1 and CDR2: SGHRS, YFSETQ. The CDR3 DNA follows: TGCGCCAGCAGCCCCGTGGGGGTATACAATGAGCAGTACTTC. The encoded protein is CASSPVGVYNEQYF.

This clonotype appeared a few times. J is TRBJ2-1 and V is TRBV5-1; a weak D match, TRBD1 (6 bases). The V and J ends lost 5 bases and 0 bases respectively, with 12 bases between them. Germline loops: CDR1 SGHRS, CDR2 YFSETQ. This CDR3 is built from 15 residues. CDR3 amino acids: CASRQDRRSYNEQFF. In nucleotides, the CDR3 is TGCGCCAGCAGACAAGACAGGCGCTCCTACAATGAGCAGTTCTTC.

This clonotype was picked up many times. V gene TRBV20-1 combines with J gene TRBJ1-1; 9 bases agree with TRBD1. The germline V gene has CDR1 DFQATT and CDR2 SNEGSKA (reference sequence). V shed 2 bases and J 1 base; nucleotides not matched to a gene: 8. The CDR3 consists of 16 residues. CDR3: CSARPYRGQRNTEAFF. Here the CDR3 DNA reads TGCAGTGCTAGACCATACAGGGGGCAACGGAACACTGAAGCTTTCTTT.

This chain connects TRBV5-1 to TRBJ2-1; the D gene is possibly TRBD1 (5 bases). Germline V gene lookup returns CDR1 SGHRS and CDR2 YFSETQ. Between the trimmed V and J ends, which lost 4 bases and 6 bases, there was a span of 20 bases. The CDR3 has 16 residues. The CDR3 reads CASSLSGLGVGNEQFF. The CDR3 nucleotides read TGCGCCAGCAGCCTCTCCGGGCTAGGGGTTGGCAATGAGCAGTTCTTC.

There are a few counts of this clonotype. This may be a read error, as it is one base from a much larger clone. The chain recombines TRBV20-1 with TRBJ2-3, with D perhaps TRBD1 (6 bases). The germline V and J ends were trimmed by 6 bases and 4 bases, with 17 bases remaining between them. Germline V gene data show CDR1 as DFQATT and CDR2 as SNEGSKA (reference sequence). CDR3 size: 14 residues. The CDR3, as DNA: TGCAGTGCCCAGGCAGGGGTTAGCGCAGATACGCAGTATTTT. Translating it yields CSAQAGVSADTQYF.

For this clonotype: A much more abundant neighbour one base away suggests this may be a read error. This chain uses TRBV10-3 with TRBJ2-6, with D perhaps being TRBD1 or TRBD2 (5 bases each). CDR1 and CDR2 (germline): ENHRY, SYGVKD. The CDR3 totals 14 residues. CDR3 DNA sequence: TGTGCCATCAGTGAGACGTTCGGGGCCAGCGTCCTGACTTTC. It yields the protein CAISETFGASVLTF.

The CDR3 here is CASSRRMGVATEAFF. The CDR3 coding sequence is TGCGCCAGCAGCCGGAGGATGGGGGTGGCCACTGAAGCTTTCTTT. J is TRBJ1-1 and V is TRBV4-1, with a weak D call TRBD1 (5 bases). This CDR3 region has 15 residues. Trimming cost V 4 bases and J 4 bases, with 16 bases left between them. Germline CDR1 reads MGHRA; CDR2 reads YSYEKL.

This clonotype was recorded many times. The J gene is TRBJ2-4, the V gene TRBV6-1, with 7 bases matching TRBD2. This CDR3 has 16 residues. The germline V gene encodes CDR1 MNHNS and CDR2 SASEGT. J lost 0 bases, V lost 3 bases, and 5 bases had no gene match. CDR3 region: CASSDRGDLAKNIQYF. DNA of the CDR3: TGTGCCAGCAGTGACCGGGGGGATCTAGCCAAAAACATTCAGTACTTC.

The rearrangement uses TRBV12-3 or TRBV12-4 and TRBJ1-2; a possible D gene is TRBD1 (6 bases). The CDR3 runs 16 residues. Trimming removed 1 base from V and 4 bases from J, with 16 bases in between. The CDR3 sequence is CASSLGGGVGSYGYTF. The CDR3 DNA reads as TGTGCCAGCAGTTTAGGGGGGGGCGTAGGCTCCTATGGCTACACCTTC.

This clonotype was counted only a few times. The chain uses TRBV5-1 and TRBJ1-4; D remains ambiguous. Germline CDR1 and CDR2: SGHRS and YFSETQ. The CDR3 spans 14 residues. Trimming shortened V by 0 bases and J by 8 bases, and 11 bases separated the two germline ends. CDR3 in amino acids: CASSLAGGREKLFF. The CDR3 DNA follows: TGCGCCAGCAGCTTGGCCGGAGGCCGAGAAAAACTGTTTTTT.

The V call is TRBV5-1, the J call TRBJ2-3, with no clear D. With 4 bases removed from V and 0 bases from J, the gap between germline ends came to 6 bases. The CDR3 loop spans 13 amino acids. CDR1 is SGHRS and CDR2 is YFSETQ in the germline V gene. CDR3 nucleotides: TGCGCCAGCAGCCTGTATAGCACAGATACGCAGTATTTT. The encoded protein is CASSLYSTDTQYF.

Written as DNA, the CDR3 is TGTGCCAGCAGTTTAGCGGTGGGGGGGCAAGAGACCCAGTACTTC. It yields the protein CASSLAVGGQETQYF. The chain links TRBV12-3 or TRBV12-4 to TRBJ2-5; 7 nucleotides line up with TRBD2. V was pared by 0 bases and J by 2 bases, with 3 bases of the junction left unmatched. The length of the CDR3 is 15 residues.

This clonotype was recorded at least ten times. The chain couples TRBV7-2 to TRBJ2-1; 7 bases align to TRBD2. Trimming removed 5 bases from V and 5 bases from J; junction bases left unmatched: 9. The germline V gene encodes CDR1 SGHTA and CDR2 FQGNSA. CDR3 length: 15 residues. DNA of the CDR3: TGTGCCAGCAGCCCCTGGTGGGGGGGAAACAATGAGCAGTTCTTC. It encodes CASSPWWGGNNEQFF.

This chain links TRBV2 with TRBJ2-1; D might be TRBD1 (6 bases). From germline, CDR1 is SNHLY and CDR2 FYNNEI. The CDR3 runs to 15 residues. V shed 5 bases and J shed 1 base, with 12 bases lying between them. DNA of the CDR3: TGTGCCAGCAGTAGAACAGGGCAATCCTACAATGAGCAGTTCTTC. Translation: CASSRTGQSYNEQFF.

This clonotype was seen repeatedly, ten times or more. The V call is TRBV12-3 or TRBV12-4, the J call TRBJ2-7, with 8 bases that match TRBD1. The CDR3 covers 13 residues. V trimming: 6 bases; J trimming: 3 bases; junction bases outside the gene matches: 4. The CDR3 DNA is TGTGCCAGCAGACCCGGACAGGGCTACGAGCAGTACTTC. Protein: CASRPGQGYEQYF.

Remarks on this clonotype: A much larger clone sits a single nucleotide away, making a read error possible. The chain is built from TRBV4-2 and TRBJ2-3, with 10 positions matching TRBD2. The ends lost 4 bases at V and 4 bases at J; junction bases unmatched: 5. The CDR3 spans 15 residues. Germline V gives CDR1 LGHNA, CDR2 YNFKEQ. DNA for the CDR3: TGTGCCAGCAGCCCTCTAGCGGGGGACGCAGATACGCAGTATTTT. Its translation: CASSPLAGDADTQYF.